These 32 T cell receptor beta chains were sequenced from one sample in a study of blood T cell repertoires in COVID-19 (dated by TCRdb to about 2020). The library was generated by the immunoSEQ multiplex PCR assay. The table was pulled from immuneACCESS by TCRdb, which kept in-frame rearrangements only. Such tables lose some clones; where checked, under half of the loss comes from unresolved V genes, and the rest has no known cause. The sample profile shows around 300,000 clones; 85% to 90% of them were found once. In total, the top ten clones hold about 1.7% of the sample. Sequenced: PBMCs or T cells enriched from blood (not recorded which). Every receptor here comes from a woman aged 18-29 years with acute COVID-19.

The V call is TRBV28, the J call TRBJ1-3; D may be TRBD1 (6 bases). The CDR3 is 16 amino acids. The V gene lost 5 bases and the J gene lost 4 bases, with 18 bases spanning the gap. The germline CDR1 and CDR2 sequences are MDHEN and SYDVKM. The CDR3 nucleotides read TGTGCCAGCAGTCTCCCGGGACACCGAACGGGAAACACCATATATTTT. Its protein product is CASSLPGHRTGNTIYF.

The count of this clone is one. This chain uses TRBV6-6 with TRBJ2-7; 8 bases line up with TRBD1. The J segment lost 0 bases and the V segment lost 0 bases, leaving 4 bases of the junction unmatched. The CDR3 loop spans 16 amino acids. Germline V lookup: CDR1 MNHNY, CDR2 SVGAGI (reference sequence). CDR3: CASSYSTGQVSYEQYF. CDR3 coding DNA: TGTGCCAGCAGTTACTCGACGGGACAGGTCTCCTACGAGCAGTACTTC.

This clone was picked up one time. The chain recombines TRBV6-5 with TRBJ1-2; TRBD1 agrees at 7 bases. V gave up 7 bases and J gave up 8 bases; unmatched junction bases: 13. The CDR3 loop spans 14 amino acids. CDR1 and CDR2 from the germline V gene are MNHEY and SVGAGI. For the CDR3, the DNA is TGTGCCAGCAAAATCACGACAGGGCCGGGAGGCTACACCTTC. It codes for CASKITTGPGGYTF.

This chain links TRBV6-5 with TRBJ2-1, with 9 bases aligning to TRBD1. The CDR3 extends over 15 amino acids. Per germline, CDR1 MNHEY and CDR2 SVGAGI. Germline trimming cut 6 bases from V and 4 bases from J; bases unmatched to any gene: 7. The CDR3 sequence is CASRAGTGFYNEQFF. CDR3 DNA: TGTGCCAGCAGAGCCGGGACAGGGTTTTACAATGAGCAGTTCTTC.

The CDR3 protein is CASNTNRGSETQYF. The CDR3 DNA reads as TGCGCCAGCAATACGAACAGGGGTAGCGAGACCCAGTACTTC. The chain is built from TRBV10-1 and TRBJ2-5; TRBD1 aligns across 7 bases. The length of the CDR3 is 14 residues. Losses at the gene ends were 7 bases for V and 5 bases for J; bases not matched to a gene: 10. The germline V gene has CDR1 WNHNN and CDR2 SYGVQD (reference sequence).

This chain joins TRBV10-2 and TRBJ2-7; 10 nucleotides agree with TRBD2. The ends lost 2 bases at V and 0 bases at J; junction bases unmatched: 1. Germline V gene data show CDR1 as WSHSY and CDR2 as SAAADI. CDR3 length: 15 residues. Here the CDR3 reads CASSELAGASYEQYF. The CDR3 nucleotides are TGCGCCAGCAGTGAGCTAGCGGGAGCCTCCTACGAGCAGTACTTC.

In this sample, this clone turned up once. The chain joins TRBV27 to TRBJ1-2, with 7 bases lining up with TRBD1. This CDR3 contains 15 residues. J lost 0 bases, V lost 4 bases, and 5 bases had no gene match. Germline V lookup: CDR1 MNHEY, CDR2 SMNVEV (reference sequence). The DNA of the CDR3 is TGTGCCAGCAGTTCTCGACAGGGAGCTAACTATGGCTACACCTTC. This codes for CASSSRQGANYGYTF.

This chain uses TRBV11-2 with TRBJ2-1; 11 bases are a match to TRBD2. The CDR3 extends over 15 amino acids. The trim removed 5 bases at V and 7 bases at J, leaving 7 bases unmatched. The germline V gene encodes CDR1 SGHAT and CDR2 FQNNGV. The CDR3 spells CASSQTIAGGNEQFF. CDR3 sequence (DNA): TGTGCCAGCAGCCAAACCATAGCGGGAGGGAATGAGCAGTTCTTC.

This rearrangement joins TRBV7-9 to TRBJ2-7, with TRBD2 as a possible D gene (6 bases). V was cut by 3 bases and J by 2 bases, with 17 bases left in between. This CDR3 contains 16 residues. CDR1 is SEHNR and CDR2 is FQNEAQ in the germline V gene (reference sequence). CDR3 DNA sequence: TGTGCCAGCAGCTTTTGGCTTCGGGGGTCGCCCTACGAGCAGTACTTC. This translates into CASSFWLRGSPYEQYF. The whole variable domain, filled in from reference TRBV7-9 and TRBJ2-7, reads DTGVSQNPRHKITKRGQNVTFRCDPISEHNRLYWYRQTLGQGPEFLTYFQNEAQLEKSRLLSDRFSAERPKGSFSTLEIQRTEQGDSAMYLCASSFWLRGSPYEQYFGPGTRLTVT.

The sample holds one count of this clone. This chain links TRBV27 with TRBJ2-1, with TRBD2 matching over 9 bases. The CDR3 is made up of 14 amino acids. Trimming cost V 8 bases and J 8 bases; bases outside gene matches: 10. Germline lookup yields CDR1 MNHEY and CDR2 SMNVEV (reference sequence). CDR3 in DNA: TGTGCCAGCCCGAGGTGCGGGAGGGCCCATGAGCAGTTCTTC. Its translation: CASPRCGRAHEQFF.

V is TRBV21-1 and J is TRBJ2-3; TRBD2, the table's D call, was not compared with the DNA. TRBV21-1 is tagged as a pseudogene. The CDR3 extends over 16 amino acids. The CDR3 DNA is TGTGCCAGCAGCAAAGCGAGAGGGCCACCCCCAGATACGCAGTATTTT. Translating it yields CASSKARGPPPDTQYF.

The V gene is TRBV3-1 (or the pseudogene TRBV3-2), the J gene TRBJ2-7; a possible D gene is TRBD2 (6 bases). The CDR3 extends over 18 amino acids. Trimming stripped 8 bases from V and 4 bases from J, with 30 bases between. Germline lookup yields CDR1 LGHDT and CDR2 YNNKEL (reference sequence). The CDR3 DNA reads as TGTGCCAGCTACAGCGGCCATTTCGGAGGGCCCTCGGCGTACGAGCAGTACTTC. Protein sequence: CASYSGHFGGPSAYEQYF.

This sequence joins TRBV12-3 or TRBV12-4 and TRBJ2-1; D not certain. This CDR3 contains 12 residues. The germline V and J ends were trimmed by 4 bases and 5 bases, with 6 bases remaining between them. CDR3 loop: CASSWSNNEQFF. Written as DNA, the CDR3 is TGTGCCAGCAGTTGGTCTAACAATGAGCAGTTCTTC.

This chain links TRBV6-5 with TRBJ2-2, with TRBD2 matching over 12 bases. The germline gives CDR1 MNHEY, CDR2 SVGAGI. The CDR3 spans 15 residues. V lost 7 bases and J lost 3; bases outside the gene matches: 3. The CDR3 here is CASILAGGYTGELFF. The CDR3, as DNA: TGTGCCAGCATCCTAGCGGGAGGGTACACCGGGGAGCTGTTTTTT.

The CDR3 sequence is CASSSGLARRDEQFF. The CDR3 nucleotides are TGTGCCAGCAGCTCAGGACTAGCGCGAAGAGATGAGCAGTTCTTC. This chain uses TRBV11-3 with TRBJ2-1, with 9 bases identical to TRBD2. V shed 4 bases, J shed 8 bases, and the junction held 9 bases outside the gene matches. The CDR3 length is 15 residues. CDR1 is SGHNT and CDR2 is YENEEA in the germline V gene. The full variable domain, with the rest looked up from reference TRBV11-3 and TRBJ2-1, is EAGVVQSPRYKIIEKKQPVAFWCNPISGHNTLYWYLQNLGQGPELLIRYENEEAVDDSQLPKDRFSAERLKGVDSTLKIQPAELGDSAVYLCASSSGLARRDEQFFGPGTRLTVL.

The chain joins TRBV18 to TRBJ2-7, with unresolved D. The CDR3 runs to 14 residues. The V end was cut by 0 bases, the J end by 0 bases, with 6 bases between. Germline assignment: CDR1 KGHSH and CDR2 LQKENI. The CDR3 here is CASSPPNYSYEQYF. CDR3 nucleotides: TGTGCCAGCTCACCACCGAACTACTCCTACGAGCAGTACTTC.

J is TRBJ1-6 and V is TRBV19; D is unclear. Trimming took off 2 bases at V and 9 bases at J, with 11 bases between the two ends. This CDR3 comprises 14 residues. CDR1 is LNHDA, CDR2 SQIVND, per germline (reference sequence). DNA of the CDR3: TGTGCCAGTAGTATACCCAACGAGGCTTCACCCCTCCACTTT. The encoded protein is CASSIPNEASPLHF.

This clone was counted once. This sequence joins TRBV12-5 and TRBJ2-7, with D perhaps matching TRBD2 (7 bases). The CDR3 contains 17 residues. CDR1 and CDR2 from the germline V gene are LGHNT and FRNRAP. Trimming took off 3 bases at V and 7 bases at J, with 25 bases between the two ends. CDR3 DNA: TGTGCTAGTGGTTTTTTACAGGGCGGGGGTCCTCGTCTAGAGCAGTACTTC. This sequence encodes CASGFLQGGGPRLEQYF.

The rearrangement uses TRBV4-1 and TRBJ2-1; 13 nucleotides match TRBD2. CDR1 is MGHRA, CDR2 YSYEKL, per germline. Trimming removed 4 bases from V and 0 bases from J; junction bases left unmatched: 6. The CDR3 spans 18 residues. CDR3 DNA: TGCGCCAGCAGCCGAGGACTAGCGGGGGTCAGCTCCTACAATGAGCAGTTCTTC. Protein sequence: CASSRGLAGVSSYNEQFF.

The CDR3 DNA reads as TGCGCCAGCAGCCAAGATCCATCTTCCTTCGGCGAGCAGTACTTC. Its protein product is CASSQDPSSFGEQYF. The chain carries TRBV4-3 and TRBJ2-7; D unclear. The CDR3 totals 15 residues. Germline CDR1 and CDR2: LGHNA and YSLEER. V lost 0 bases and J 6 bases, leaving 15 bases between the germline ends.

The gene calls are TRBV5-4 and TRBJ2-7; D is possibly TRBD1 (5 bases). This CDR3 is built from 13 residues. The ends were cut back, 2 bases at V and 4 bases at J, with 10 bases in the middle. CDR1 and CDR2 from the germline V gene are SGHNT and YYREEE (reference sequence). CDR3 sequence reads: CASSLDSTYEQYF. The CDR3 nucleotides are TGTGCCAGCAGCTTAGACAGCACATACGAGCAGTACTTC.

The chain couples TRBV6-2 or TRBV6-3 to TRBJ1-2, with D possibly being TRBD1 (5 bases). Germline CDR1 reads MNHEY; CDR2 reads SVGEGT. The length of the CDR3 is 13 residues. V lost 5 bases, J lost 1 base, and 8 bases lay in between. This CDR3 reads CASSPTDNYGYTF. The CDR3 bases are TGTGCCAGCAGTCCGACAGATAACTATGGCTACACCTTC.

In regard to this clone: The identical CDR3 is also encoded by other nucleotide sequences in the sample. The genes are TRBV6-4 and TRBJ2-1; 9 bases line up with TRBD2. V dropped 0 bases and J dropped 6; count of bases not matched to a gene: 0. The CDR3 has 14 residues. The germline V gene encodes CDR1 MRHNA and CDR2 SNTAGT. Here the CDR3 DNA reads TGTGCCAGCAGTGACTCGACTAGCGGCAATGAGCAGTTCTTC. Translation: CASSDSTSGNEQFF.

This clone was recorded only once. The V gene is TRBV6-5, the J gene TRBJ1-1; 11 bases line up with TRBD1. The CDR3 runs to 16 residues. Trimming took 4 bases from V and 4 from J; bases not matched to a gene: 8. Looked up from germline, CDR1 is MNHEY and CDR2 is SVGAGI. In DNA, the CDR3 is TGTGCCAGCAGTTCAAAGCCCGGGACAGGGGGCACTGAAGCTTTCTTT. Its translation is CASSSKPGTGGTEAFF.

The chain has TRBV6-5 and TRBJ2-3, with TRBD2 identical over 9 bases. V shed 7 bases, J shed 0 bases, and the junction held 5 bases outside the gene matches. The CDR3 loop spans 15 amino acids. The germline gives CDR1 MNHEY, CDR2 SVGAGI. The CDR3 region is CASKGTSLSTDTQYF. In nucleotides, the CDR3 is TGTGCCAGCAAGGGGACTAGCCTAAGCACAGATACGCAGTATTTT.

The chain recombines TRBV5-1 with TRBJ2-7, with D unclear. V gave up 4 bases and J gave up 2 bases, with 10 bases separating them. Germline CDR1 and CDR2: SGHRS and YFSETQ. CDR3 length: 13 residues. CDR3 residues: CASSTGVPYEQYF. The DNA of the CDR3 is TGCGCCAGCAGCACCGGAGTGCCCTACGAGCAGTACTTC.

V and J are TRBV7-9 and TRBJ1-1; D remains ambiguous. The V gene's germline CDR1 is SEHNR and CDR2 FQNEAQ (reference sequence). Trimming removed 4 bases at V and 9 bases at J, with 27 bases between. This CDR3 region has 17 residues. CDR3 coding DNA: TGTGCCAGCAGCTCAACGCTGCTAAGGAGGGCCCAGCAAAAAGCTTTCTTT. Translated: CASSSTLLRRAQQKAFF.

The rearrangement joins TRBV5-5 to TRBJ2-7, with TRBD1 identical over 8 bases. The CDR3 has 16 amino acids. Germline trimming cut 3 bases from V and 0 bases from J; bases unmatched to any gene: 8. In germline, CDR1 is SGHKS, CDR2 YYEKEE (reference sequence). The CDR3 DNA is TGTGCCAGCAGCTCGCGTAATGGACAGGGCTCCTACGAGCAGTACTTC. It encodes CASSSRNGQGSYEQYF.

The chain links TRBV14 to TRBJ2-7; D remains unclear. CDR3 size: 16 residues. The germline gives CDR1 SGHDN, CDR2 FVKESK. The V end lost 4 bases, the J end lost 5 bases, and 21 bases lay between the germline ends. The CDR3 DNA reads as TGTGCCAGCAGCCGTCCGGCCACTAAGGCGATTAACGAGCAGTACTTC. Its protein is CASSRPATKAINEQYF.

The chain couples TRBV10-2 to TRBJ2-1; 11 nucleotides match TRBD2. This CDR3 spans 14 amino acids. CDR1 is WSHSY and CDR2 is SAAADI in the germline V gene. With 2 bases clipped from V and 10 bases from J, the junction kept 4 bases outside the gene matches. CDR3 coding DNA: TGCGCCAGCAGTGAGCTTAGCGGGAGGGGAGAGCAGTTCTTC. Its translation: CASSELSGRGEQFF.

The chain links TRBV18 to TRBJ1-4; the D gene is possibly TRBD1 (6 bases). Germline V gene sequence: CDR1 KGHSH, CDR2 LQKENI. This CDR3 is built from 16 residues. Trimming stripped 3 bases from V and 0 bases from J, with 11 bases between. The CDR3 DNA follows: TGTGCCAGCTCACCGCCAAACAGGGCAACTAATGAAAAACTGTTTTTT. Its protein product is CASSPPNRATNEKLFF.

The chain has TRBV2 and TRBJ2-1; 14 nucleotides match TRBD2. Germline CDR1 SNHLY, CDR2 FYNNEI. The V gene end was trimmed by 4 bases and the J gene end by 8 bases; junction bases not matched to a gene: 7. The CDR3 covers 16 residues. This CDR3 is CASSVDGTSGRYEQFF. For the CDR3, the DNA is TGTGCCAGCAGTGTTGACGGGACTAGCGGGAGATATGAGCAGTTCTTC.